This is a list of T cell receptor beta chains from one sample in a study of blood T cell repertoires in COVID-19. Only in-frame clones appear in the TCRdb table, and some are missing; sequencing was by immunoSEQ multiplex PCR. The top ten hold 2% to 2.5% of the sample, which has approximately 280,000 clones, approximately 88% seen once. The sequenced material came from peripheral blood. The receptors derive from a man aged 50 to 59 with acute or convalescent COVID-19. The CDR3 runs from the conserved cysteine through the conserved F or W. Fields, in order: V gene, clone size, J gene, D gene, CDR3 protein, CDR3 DNA. D genes are given only for firm matches. Clone size is stated in some rows and not others, as once, few, many or a class when expanded.

TRBV18	.	TRBJ2-3	TRBD2	CASSSGSGGTTDTQYF	TGTGCCAGCTCTTCAGGTTCCGGGGGGACCACAGATACGCAGTATTTT
TRBV9	.	TRBJ2-7	TRBD2	CASSVLGGGTYEQYF	TGTGCCAGCAGCGTCTTAGGCGGGGGGACCTACGAGCAGTACTTC
TRBV5-1	.	TRBJ1-2	TRBD1	CASSLESRGNYGYTF	TGCGCCAGCAGCTTGGAATCCAGGGGGAACTATGGCTACACCTTC
TRBV19	once	TRBJ2-7	.	CASIAYEQYF	TGTGCCAGTATAGCCTACGAGCAGTACTTC
TRBV3-1/TRBV3-2	few	TRBJ2-3	TRBD2	CASRARGGTDTQYF	TGTGCCAGCAGGGCCCGGGGGGGGACAGATACGCAGTATTTT
TRBV7-9	.	TRBJ2-7	.	CASSSQEGPYEQYF	TGTGCCAGCAGCTCTCAAGAGGGCCCCTACGAGCAGTACTTC
TRBV19	once	TRBJ1-1	TRBD1	CASSPRDREIAFF	TGTGCCAGTAGTCCCCGGGACAGGGAGATCGCTTTCTTT
TRBV11-1	.	TRBJ2-3	.	CASSPPLGAPTDTQYF	TGTGCCAGCAGCCCCCCCCTAGGAGCTCCCACAGATACGCAGTATTTT
TRBV19	once	TRBJ1-5	.	CASSIAFNQPQHF	TGTGCCAGTAGTATAGCCTTCAATCAGCCCCAGCATTTT
TRBV7-9	once	TRBJ1-2	.	CASSRDSQLGIGYTF	TGTGCCAGCAGCCGAGACAGCCAGCTGGGAATTGGCTACACCTTC
TRBV7-8	.	TRBJ1-2	.	CASSFGAGGSYGYTF	TGTGCCAGCAGCTTTGGGGCGGGGGGGAGCTATGGCTACACCTTC